This is a list of T cell receptor beta chains from one sample in a study of regulatory T cells in long-lasting Graves disease. TCRdb called the multiplex PCR reads again in MiXCR, with one record for every CDR3 protein. Of roughly 700,000 distinct CDR3 sequences in the sample, around 30% were seen once. Sequencing used peripheral blood mononuclear cells (PBMCs), obtained when the disease was refractory, from a patient treated with antithyroid drugs. The source of these receptors is a female donor with Graves disease. CDR3s include the opening cysteine and the closing phenylalanine or tryptophan.

>TRBV15|TRBJ1-4
CATSGSGAREKLFF
>TRBV2|TRBJ2-7
CASSEAHGGEQYF
>TRBV28|TRBJ1-3
CASSRRFRDEGIGNTIYF
>TRBV6-5|TRBJ1-5
CASSYSPLNQPQHF
>TRBV28|TRBJ1-4
CASSQAGQLFNEKLFF
>TRBV19|TRBJ1-3
CASSMLANGNTIYF
>TRBV3-1|TRBJ2-2
CASSQGRTNTGKLFF
>TRBV20-1|TRBJ1-1
CSASQGRIGDTEAFF
>TRBV29-1|TRBJ1-1
CSVARLFGPLEWNTEAFF
>TRBV28|TRBJ1-5
CASTQTGDSNQPQHF
>TRBV2|TRBJ1-4
CASRRDRGSNEKLFF
>TRBV11-2|TRBJ1-1
CASSQGRRVTEAFF
>TRBV27|TRBJ1-5
CASKEGLRSNQPQHF
>TRBV6-1|TRBJ1-1
CASDLAQGNTEAFF
>TRBV28|TRBJ2-4
CASSYLGLAGAKNIQYF
>TRBV12-3/TRBV12-4|TRBJ1-1
CASSPRGSAFF
>TRBV28|TRBJ1-1
CASSYALRRGWNTEAFF
>TRBV30|TRBJ1-5
CAWSVLAGDQPQHF
>TRBV12-3/TRBV12-4|TRBJ1-5
CASSRNGGQPQHF
>TRBV20-1|TRBJ1-5
CSAVGASNQPQHF
>TRBV5-1|TRBJ2-2
CASSGGGSNTGELFF
>TRBV10-3|TRBJ2-7
CAISRLGLHYAQYF
>TRBV6-1|TRBJ2-2
CASGGTGKSGELFF
>TRBV20-1|TRBJ1-1
CSAAGGVTTEAFF
>TRBV11-2|TRBJ1-1
CASSLGATEAFF
>TRBV11-2|TRBJ1-1
CASSPGGFTEAFF
>TRBV6-2/TRBV6-3|TRBJ1-1
CASSNRDSMNTEAFF
>TRBV10-2|TRBJ1-1
CASSESMLNTEAFF
>TRBV20-1|TRBJ1-6
CSARVRDRGSSPLHF
>TRBV7-3|TRBJ1-1
CASSLSPANTEAFF
>TRBV28|TRBJ1-3
CASSSLLSGNTIYF
>TRBV15|TRBJ2-5
CALSQGAQETQYF
>TRBV28|TRBJ1-4
CASSGPTANEKLFF
>TRBV27|TRBJ1-5
CASSLRGLNQPQHF
>TRBV5-4|TRBJ1-1
CASSLGGNEAFF
>TRBV27|TRBJ1-1
CASQRYGWGEMNTEAFF
>TRBV29-1|TRBJ1-2
CSANDRVNYGYTF
>TRBV9|TRBJ1-2
CASSVNREAEEYGYTF
>TRBV3-1|TRBJ1-1
CASSQTHLDRWVAFF
>TRBV12-3/TRBV12-4|TRBJ1-2
CASTPPGRGNGYTF
>TRBV6-2/TRBV6-3|TRBJ2-7
CASSVLAGGYEQYF
>TRBV12-5|TRBJ1-2
CASGPLTGTGDGYTF
>TRBV12-3/TRBV12-4|TRBJ1-5
CASSLHGGQPQHF
>TRBV11-2|TRBJ2-7
CASSLGAGIYEQYF
>TRBV10-2|TRBJ2-3
CASSDSLRTGDDTQYF
>TRBV29-1|TRBJ2-7
CSVMSSAYSYEQYF
>TRBV6-9|TRBJ1-1
CASSYWGGKPEAFF
>TRBV10-2|TRBJ2-7
CASRARLSSYEQYF
>TRBV12-3/TRBV12-4|TRBJ1-1
CASSHSTGNTEAFF
>TRBV19|TRBJ1-1
CASSRKGAFTEAFF
>TRBV12-3/TRBV12-4|TRBJ1-2
CASSRQGLVGYTF
>TRBV29-1|TRBJ1-2
CSVEARDGLGNYGYTF
>TRBV20-1|TRBJ2-7
CSARDLLAGGKIYEQYF
>TRBV7-9|TRBJ2-1
CASSSAGLEQFF
>TRBV7-3|TRBJ2-5
CASSLVGVRGETQYF
>TRBV10-3|TRBJ1-3
CAIRQESGNTIYF
>TRBV7-3|TRBJ2-7
CASSLTVGSEQYF
>TRBV6-1|TRBJ1-2
CASRPRQGPANYGYTF
>TRBV6-5|TRBJ2-7
CASSYGTGYSYEQYF
>TRBV28|TRBJ1-5
CASSFDPGTNNQPQHF